These 13 T cell receptor beta chains originate from one sample sequenced in a study of T cells after yellow fever vaccination. One entry per CDR3 protein, called by TCRdb with MiXCR from the 5' RACE reads. Of 400,000 or so distinct CDR3 sequences in the sample, about 9.9% are singletons; the top ten hold 15% to 20%. The source was PBMCs, collected on the day of the first yellow fever vaccination. All receptors derive from a man aged 18 to 29 who received the YFV17D yellow fever vaccine.

This chain joins TRBV14 and TRBJ2-3, with TRBD2 as a possible D gene (5 bases). Trimming removed 9 bases at V and 4 bases at J, with 14 bases between. The germline V gene encodes CDR1 SGHDN and CDR2 FVKESK. CDR3 length: 13 residues. CDR3 DNA sequence: TGTGCCAGTAGGCTAGCTCCCGCAGATACGCAGTATTTT. Protein: CASRLAPADTQYF.

V and J are TRBV12-3 or TRBV12-4 and TRBJ2-1; possibly TRBD2 for D (5 bases). The CDR3 is made up of 15 amino acids. V was shortened by 2 bases and J by 4 bases, with 12 bases between the two germline ends. Here the CDR3 DNA reads TGTGCCAGCAGTTTAAACAGCGGCCGGTACAATGAGCAGTTCTTC. Residues: CASSLNSGRYNEQFF.

V and J are TRBV12-3 or TRBV12-4 and TRBJ1-1, with D hard to call. This CDR3 is built from 12 residues. The V end lost 6 bases, the J end lost 8 bases, and 13 bases lay between the germline ends. The CDR3 loop reads CASSQRKQEAFF. The CDR3 coding sequence is TGTGCCAGCAGCCAACGGAAGCAAGAAGCTTTCTTT.

This clonotype was counted at least ten times. The CDR3 carries no conserved terminal phenylalanine or tryptophan, so it likely arises from a read error. The limits of the CDR3 on the DNA are not certain, so only TCRdb's listed CDR3 is given. The chain has TRBV4-3 and TRBJ2-1; TRBD1 is taken as the D call from the table, unchecked against the DNA. The CDR3 is 12 residues long, ends included. Germline assignment: CDR1 LGHNA and CDR2 YSLEER. CDR3 loop: CASSHAGTDPPT.

The chain has TRBV15 and TRBJ2-1; 9 nucleotides align to TRBD1. V lost 6 bases and J lost 6; bases outside the gene matches: 9. CDR1 and CDR2 from the germline V gene are LNHNV and YYDKDF (reference sequence). The CDR3 is 15 amino acids. CDR3 DNA sequence: TGTGCCACCAGAAAACAGGGGGCGCGGGTCAATGAGCAGTTCTTC. Translation gives CATRKQGARVNEQFF.

This clonotype has only a few counts. The rearrangement uses TRBV18 and TRBJ2-7; D might be TRBD1 (5 bases). Germline CDR1 and CDR2: KGHSH and LQKENI. The CDR3 loop spans 16 amino acids. V was trimmed by 2 bases and J by 0 bases, leaving 14 bases between them. This chain's CDR3 is CASSPYVGDSSYEQYF. CDR3 nucleotides: TGTGCCAGCTCACCATACGTAGGGGATAGCTCCTACGAGCAGTACTTC.

The V gene is TRBV7-8, the J gene TRBJ1-4; D is unclear. CDR1 and CDR2 (germline): SGHVS, FQNEAQ. This CDR3 is 14 amino acids long. V gave up 1 base and J gave up 11 bases, with 14 bases separating them. The CDR3 is CASSLGHSGVKLFF. CDR3 DNA: TGTGCCAGCAGCTTAGGTCACTCCGGCGTGAAACTGTTTTTT.

This clonotype occurred a few times. V and J are TRBV19 and TRBJ1-1, with D unclear. Between the trimmed V and J ends, which lost 4 bases and 0 bases, there was a span of 6 bases. Per germline, CDR1 LNHDA and CDR2 SQIVND (reference sequence). The CDR3 totals 13 residues. Here the CDR3 reads CASSTRMNTEAFF. Written as DNA, the CDR3 is TGTGCCAGTAGTACCCGCATGAACACTGAAGCTTTCTTT. Using reference TRBV19 and TRBJ1-1 for the parts outside the CDR3, the full variable domain is DGGITQSPKYLFRKEGQNVTLSCEQNLNHDAMYWYRQDPGQGLRLIYYSQIVNDFQKGDIAEGYSVSREKKESFPLTVTSAQKNPTAFYLCASSTRMNTEAFFGQGTRLTVV.

Only a few counts were recorded for this clonotype. The CDR3 loop reads CASSSSGGSNEQFF. The CDR3 region has the DNA TGTGCCAGCAGCTCCTCGGGGGGCAGCAATGAGCAGTTCTTC. The V call is TRBV7-9, the J call TRBJ2-1; a weak D match, TRBD2 (7 bases). The CDR3 runs 14 residues. Germline CDR1 reads SEHNR; CDR2 reads FQNEAQ (reference sequence). The V end was cut by 4 bases, the J end by 6 bases, with 13 bases between.

V is TRBV19 and J is TRBJ1-4; D is uncertain. Germline CDR1 reads LNHDA; CDR2 reads SQIVND (reference sequence). CDR3 length equals 14 residues. With 6 bases removed from V and 0 bases from J, the gap between germline ends came to 8 bases. CDR3 DNA sequence: TGTGCCAGTAGCGGACTGGCAACTAATGAAAAACTGTTTTTT. Translating it yields CASSGLATNEKLFF.

The chain is built from TRBV12-3 or TRBV12-4 and TRBJ1-1, with D maybe TRBD1 (5 bases). Trimming removed 10 bases at V and 5 bases at J, with 17 bases between. CDR3 length equals 13 residues. CDR3 amino acids: CATSMPRGTEAFF. In nucleotides, the CDR3 is TGTGCCACTTCAATGCCCCGGGGGACTGAAGCTTTCTTT.

This clonotype was recorded a few times. The chain has TRBV7-9 and TRBJ2-4; D call uncertain. The germline V gene has CDR1 SEHNR and CDR2 FQNEAQ (reference sequence). This CDR3 comprises 14 residues. Trimming took off 5 bases at V and 3 bases at J, with 11 bases between the two ends. CDR3 sequence reads: CASSPGTGKNIQYF. The DNA of the CDR3 is TGTGCCAGCAGCCCCGGAACGGGCAAAAACATTCAGTACTTC.

The chain is built from TRBV4-3 and TRBJ2-3; D is possibly TRBD1 or TRBD2 (5 bases each). There are 15 residues in the CDR3. Germline V gene sequence: CDR1 LGHNA, CDR2 YSLEER. V dropped 0 bases and J dropped 3 bases, with 10 bases sitting between them. The CDR3: CASSQDLGVTDTQYF. DNA for the CDR3: TGCGCCAGCAGCCAAGATCTGGGGGTAACAGATACGCAGTATTTT.